In its sample, the clone carrying this T cell receptor beta chain was seen a few times. The antigen is not known. This CDR3 is 14 amino acids long. The V end lost 3 bases, the J end lost 3 bases, and 12 bases lay between the germline ends. Germline assignment: CDR1 DFQATT and CDR2 SNEGSKA (reference sequence). Oncomine TCR Beta short-read sequencing was applied to DNA from cultured CD4+ T cells. TCRdb fed the PCR reads into MiXCR, producing one record per CDR3 protein. The repertoire holds some 5,000 distinct CDR3 sequences, with 65% to 80% as singletons. The data derive from a study of vaccination and CD4 T cells after COVID-19. Study context: The authors used overlapping spike peptides from SARS-CoV-2, HCoV-NL63, HCoV-OC43 and HCoV-229E to stimulate cells. Whole-study findings and limits: In convalescent patients, 304 of 307 vaccine-specific clones were spike mono-reactive.

The treatment here: approximately nine-day PBMC culture with coronavirus spike peptide pools or control peptides (ViraFEST assay). It was with 9 to 10 IU/ml IL-2 and roughly 9.4 ug/ml peptide pools that 1.5 million to 2.5 million PBMCs per well were cultured. When 10 days of culture had elapsed, CD4+ T cells were isolated by negative selection. The sequenced sample was CD4+ T cells from blood, cultured in vitro. This TCR derives from a human donor who had recovered from COVID-19. The V gene is TRBV20-1, the J gene TRBJ1-5; D possibly corresponds to TRBD1 (6 bases). CDR3 nucleotide sequence: TGCAGTGCTAGCCAAACAGGGTACAATCAGCCCCAGCATTTT. It is translated as CSASQTGYNQPQHF.